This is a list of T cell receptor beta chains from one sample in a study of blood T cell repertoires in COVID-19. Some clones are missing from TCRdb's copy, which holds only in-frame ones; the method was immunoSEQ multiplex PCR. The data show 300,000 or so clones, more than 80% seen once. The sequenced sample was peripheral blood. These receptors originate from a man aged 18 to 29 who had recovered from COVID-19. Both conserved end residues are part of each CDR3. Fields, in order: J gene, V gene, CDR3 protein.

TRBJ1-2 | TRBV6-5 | CASSPIDSYNYGYTF
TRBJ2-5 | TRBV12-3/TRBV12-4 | CASSAGETQYF
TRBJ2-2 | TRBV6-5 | CASRPVDSDTGELFF
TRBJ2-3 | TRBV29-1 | CSVLTGTGGADTQYF
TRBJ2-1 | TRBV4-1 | CASSQEGLANNNEQFF
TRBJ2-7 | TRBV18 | CASSPPSLYEQYF
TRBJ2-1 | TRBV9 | CASSPTGKGQSNEQFF
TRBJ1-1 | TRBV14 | CASNDGIYTEAFF
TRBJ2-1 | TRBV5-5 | CASSLNEAEQFF
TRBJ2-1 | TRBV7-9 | CASSLVAGGWYEQFF
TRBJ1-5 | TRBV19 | CASTEGTGDFQPQHF
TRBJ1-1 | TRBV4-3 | CASSQERTLTTEAFF
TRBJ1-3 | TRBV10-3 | CAISHSGTGTGNTIYF
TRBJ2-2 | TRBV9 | CASSPTGQGWTGELFF
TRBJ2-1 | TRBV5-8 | CASSFPGRGNNEQFF
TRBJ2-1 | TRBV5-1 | CASSFRAGQSSYNEQFF
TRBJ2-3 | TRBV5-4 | CASSLAGTSGGAFWGDTQYF
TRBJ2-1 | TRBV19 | CASSVAQGNEQFF
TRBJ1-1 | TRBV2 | CASSAQENTEAFF
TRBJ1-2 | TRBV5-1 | CASSPSGGYGYTF
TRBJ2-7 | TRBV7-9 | CASSFGTGGIFTYEQYF
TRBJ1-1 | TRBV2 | CASNGQGNTEAFF
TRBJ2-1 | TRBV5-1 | CASRVDRPYNEQFF
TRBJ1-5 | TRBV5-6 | CASSHWGVNQPQHF
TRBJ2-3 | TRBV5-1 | CASSLGSSGSDTQYF
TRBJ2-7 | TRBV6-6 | CASIRDRGAYEQYF
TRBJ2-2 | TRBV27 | CASSFTGTHYTGELFF
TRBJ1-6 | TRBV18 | CASSPSAENSPLHF
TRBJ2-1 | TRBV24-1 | CATSAGTYNEQFF
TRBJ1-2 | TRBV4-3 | CASSQDREFGYTF
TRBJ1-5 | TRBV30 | CAWSRSRFSNQPQHF
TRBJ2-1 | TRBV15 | CATSRLAGGPEWGNEQFF
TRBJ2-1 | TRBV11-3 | CASSLGQGNNEQFF
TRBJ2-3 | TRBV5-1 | CASSPSGLAGGAAADTQYF
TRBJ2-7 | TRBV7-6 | CASSAWDRELSSYEQYF
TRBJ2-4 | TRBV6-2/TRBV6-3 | CASSYGDRGHIQYF
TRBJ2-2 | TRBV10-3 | CAIRRAAGTSNTGELFF
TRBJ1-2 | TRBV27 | CASSFLGDYGYTF
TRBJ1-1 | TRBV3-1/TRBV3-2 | CASSQAIISTEAFF
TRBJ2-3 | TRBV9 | CASSGTSGGSDTQYF
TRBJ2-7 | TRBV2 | CASSPQEGGQYF
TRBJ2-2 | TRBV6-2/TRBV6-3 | CASSWDYTGELFF